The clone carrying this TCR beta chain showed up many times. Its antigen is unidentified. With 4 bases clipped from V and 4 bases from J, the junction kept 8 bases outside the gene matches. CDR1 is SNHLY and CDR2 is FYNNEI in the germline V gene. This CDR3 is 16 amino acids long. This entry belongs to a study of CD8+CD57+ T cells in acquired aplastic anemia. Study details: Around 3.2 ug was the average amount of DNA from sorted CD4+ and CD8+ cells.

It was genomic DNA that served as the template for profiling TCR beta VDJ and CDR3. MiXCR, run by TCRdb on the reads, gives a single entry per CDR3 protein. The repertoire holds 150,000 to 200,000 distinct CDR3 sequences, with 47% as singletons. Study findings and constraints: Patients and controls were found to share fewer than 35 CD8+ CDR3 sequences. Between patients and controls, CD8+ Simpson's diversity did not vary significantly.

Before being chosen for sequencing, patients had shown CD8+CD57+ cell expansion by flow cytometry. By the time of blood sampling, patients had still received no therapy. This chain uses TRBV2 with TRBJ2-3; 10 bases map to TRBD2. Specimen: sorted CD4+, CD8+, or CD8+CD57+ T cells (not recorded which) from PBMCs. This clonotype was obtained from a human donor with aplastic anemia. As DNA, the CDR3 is TGTGCCAGCAGTGCCGCTAGCGGGGGTTTGGCAGATACGCAGTATTTT. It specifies CASSAASGGLADTQYF.